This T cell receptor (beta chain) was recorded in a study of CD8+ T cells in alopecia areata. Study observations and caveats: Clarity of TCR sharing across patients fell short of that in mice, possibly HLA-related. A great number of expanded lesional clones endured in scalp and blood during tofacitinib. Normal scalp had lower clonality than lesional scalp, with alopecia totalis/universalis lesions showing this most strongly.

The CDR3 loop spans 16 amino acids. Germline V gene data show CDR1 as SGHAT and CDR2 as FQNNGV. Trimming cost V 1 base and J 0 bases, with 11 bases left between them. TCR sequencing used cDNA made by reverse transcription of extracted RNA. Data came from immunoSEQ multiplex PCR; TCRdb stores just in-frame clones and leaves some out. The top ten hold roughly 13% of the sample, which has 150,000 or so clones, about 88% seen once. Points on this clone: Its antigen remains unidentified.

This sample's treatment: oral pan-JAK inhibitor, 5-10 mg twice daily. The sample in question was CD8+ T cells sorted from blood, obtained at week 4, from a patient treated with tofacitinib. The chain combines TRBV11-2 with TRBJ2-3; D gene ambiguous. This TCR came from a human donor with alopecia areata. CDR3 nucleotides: TGTGCCAGCAGCTTAGGAGGCTTATCTAGCACAGATACGCAGTATTTT. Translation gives CASSLGGLSSTDTQYF.